The clone carrying this T cell receptor beta chain has just one count. The sample originates from a study of cytomegalovirus exposure and HLA in healthy donors. This cohort consisted of healthy bone marrow donors. With 60 Vbeta and 13 Jbeta primers, the PCR was carried out. Repertoires were generated with immunoSEQ multiplex PCR, while TCRdb's copy carries only in-frame clones and drops some. The data hold roughly 51,000 clones, with 65% to 85% observed a single time. CDR1 and CDR2 from the germline V gene are SGHRS and YFSETQ. The CDR3 contains 14 residues. The germline V and J ends were trimmed by 4 bases and 4 bases, with 14 bases remaining between them.

The origin of this receptor is a boy aged 10-17 years in good health and CMV-seropositive. The chain carries TRBV5-1 and TRBJ1-1; D might be TRBD1 (5 bases). Material: PBMCs. CDR3 DNA: TGCGCCAGCAGCATACGGTTCGGGGGCACTGAAGCTTTCTTT. Protein product: CASSIRFGGTEAFF.